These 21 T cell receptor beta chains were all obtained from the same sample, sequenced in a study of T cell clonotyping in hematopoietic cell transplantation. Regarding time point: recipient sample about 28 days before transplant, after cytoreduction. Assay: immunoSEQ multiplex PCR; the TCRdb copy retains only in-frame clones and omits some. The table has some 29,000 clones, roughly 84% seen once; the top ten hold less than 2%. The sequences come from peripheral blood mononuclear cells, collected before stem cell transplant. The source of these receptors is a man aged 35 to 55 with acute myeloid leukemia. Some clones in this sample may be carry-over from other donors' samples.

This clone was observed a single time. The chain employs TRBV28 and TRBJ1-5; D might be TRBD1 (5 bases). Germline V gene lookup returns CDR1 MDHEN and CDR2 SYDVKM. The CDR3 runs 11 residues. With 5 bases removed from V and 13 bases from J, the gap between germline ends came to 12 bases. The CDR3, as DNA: TGTGCCAGCAGTAGCCCCGGGGCTCAGCATTTT. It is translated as CASSSPGAQHF.

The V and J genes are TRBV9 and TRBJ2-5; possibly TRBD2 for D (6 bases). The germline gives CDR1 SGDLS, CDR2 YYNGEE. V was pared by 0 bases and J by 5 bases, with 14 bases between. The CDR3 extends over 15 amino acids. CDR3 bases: TGTGCCAGCAGCGTAGTTGGAGGGAGGAGGGAGACCCAGTACTTC. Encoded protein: CASSVVGGRRETQYF.

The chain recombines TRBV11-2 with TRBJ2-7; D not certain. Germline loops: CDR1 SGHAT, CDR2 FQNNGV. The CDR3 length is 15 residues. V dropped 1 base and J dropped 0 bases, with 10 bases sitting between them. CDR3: CASSLVGRSSYEQYF. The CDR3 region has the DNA TGTGCCAGCAGCTTAGTAGGCAGAAGCTCCTACGAGCAGTACTTC.

CDR3 in amino acids: CAWGKAARLGAFF. CDR3 nucleotides: TGTGCCTGGGGGAAGGCTGCCCGACTCGGAGCTTTCTTT. The chain employs TRBV30 and TRBJ1-1; no definite D call. The CDR3 has 13 amino acids. CDR1 GTSNPN and CDR2 SVGIG come from the germline V gene (reference sequence). Trimming removed 5 bases at V and 10 bases at J, with 20 bases between. The complete variable domain, with remaining parts taken from reference TRBV30 and TRBJ1-1, reads SQTIHQWPATLVQPVGSPLSLECTVEGTSNPNLYWYRQAAGRGLQLLFYSVGIGQISSEVPQNLSASRPQDRQFILSSKKLLLSDSGFYLCAWGKAARLGAFFGQGTRLTVV.

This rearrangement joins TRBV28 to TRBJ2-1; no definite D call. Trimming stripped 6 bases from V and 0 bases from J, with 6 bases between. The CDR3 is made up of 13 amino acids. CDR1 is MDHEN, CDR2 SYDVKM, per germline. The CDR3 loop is CASSLGSYNEQFF. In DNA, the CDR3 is TGTGCCAGCAGCCTCGGCTCCTACAATGAGCAGTTCTTC.

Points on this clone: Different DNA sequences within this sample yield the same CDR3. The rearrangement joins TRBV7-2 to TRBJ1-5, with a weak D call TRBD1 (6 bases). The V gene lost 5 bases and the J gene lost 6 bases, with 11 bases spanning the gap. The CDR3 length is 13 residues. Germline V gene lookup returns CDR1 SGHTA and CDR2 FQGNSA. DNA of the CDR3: TGTGCCAGCAGCCTAGGGGGGATTCAGCCCCAGCATTTT. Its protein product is CASSLGGIQPQHF.

The CDR3 region is CASSPGLAGGDDQYF. Written as DNA, the CDR3 is TGTGCCAGCAGCCCCGGACTAGCGGGAGGAGATGACCAGTACTTC. The chain carries TRBV5-6 and TRBJ2-5; 14 nucleotides match TRBD2. V lost 4 bases and J lost 10; bases outside the gene matches: 9. Germline-derived CDR1 and CDR2 are SGHDT and YYEEEE. The CDR3 consists of 15 residues.

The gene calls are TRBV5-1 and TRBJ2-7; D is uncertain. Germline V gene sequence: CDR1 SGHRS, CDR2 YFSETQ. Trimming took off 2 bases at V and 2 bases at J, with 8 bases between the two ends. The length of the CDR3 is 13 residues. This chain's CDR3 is CASSFVGTYEQYF. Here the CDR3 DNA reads TGCGCCAGCAGCTTTGTAGGGACCTACGAGCAGTACTTC.

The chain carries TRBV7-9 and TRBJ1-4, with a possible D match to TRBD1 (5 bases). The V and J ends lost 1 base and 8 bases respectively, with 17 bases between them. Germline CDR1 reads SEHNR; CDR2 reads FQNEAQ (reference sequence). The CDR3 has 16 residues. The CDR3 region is CASSLGATENFEKLFF. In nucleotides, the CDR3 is TGTGCCAGCAGCTTAGGGGCGACAGAGAACTTCGAAAAACTGTTTTTT.

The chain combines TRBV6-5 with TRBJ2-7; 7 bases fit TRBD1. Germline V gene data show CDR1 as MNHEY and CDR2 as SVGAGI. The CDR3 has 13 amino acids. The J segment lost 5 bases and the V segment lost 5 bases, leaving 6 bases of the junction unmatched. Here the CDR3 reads CASSKTGIHEQYF. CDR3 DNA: TGTGCCAGCAGTAAGACAGGGATCCACGAGCAGTACTTC.

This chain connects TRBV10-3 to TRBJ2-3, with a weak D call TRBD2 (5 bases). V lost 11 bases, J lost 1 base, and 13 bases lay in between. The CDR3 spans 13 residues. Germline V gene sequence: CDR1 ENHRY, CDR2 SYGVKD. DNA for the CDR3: TGTGCCTTGCGAGCGGACCGCACAGATACGCAGTATTTT. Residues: CALRADRTDTQYF.

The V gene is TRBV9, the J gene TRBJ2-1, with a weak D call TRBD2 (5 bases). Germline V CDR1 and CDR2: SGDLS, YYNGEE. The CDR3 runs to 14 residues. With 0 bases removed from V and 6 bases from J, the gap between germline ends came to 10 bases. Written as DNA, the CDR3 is TGTGCCAGCAGCGTAGCTATCCTAGCCAATGAGCAGTTCTTC. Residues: CASSVAILANEQFF.

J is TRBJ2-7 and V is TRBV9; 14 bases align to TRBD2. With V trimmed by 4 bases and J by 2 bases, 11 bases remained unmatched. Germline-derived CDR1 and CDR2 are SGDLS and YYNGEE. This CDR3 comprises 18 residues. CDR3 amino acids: CASSSRLAGGPEAYEQYF. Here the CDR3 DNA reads TGTGCCAGCAGCTCCAGACTAGCGGGAGGGCCAGAGGCCTACGAGCAGTACTTC.

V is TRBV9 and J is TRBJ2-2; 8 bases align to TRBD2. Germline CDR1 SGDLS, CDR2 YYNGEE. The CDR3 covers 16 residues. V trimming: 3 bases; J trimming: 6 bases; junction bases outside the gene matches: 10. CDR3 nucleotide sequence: TGTGCCAGCAGCGGTAGCGGGACGGTAACTTCCGGGGAGCTGTTTTTT. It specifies CASSGSGTVTSGELFF.

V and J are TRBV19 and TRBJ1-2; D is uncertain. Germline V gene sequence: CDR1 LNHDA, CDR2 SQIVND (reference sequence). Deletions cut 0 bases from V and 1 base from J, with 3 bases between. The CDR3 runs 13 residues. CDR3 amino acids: CASSIELNYGYTF. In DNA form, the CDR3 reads TGTGCCAGTAGTATAGAACTTAACTATGGCTACACCTTC.

The CDR3 reads CASSRVSSGTNEQFF. The CDR3 DNA reads TGTGCCAGCAGCCGGGTATCTAGCGGGACCAATGAGCAGTTCTTC. The chain combines TRBV5-4 with TRBJ2-1; 9 nucleotides match TRBD2. CDR1 is SGHNT, CDR2 YYREEE, per germline (reference sequence). The CDR3 extends over 15 amino acids. V shed 4 bases, J shed 6 bases, and the junction held 8 bases outside the gene matches.

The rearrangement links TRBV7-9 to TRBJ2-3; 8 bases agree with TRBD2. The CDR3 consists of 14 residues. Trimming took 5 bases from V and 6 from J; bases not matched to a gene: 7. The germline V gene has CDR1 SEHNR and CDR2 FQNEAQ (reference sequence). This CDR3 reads CASSHPGGMDTQYF. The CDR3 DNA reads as TGTGCCAGCAGCCACCCGGGGGGGATGGATACGCAGTATTTT.

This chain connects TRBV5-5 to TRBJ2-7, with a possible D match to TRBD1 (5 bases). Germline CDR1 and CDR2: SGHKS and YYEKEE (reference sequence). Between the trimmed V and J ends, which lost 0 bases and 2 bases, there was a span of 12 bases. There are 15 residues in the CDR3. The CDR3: CASSLEGAPPYEQYF. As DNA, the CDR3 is TGTGCCAGCAGCTTGGAAGGGGCCCCTCCCTACGAGCAGTACTTC.

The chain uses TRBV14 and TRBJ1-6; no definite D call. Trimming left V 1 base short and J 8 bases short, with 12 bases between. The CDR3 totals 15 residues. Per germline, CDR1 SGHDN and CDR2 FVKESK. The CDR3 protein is CASSQVRIVDSPLHF. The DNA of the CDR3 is TGTGCCAGCAGCCAAGTAAGGATTGTCGATTCACCCCTCCACTTT.

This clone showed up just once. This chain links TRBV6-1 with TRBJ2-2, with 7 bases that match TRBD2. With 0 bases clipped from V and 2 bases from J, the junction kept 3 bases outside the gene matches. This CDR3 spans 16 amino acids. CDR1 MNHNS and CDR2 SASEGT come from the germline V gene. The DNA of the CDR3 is TGTGCCAGCAGTGAAGCCCCGGGGGGTAACACCGGGGAGCTGTTTTTT. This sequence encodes CASSEAPGGNTGELFF.

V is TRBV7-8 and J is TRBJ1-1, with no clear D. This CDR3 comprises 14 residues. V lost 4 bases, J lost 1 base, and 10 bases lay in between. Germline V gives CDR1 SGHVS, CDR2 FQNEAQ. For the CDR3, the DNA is TGTGCCAGCAGCTACTCCGGGGAGAACACTGAAGCTTTCTTT. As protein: CASSYSGENTEAFF.